Sequencing of this T cell receptor (beta chain) was carried out in a study of cytomegalovirus exposure and HLA in healthy donors. Turning to this clone: Its antigen is unknown.

Whole-study findings and limits: High specificity and sensitivity for cytomegalovirus status were reported for the classifier.

PCR used 60 Vbeta primers and 13 Jbeta primers. Sequencing used immunoSEQ multiplex PCR; TCRdb keeps in-frame clones, though not all of them. There are 210,000 or so clones in the sample; approximately 80% occur only once, and roughly a tenth lies in the top ten. The TCR comes from a woman between 50 and 59 years old in good health and CMV-seropositive. The sequenced sample was PBMCs.

CDR3: CASSLDRGKAGELFF. CDR3 bases: TGTGCCAGCAGTTTGGACAGGGGGAAAGCCGGGGAGCTGTTTTTT. The rearrangement joins TRBV28 to TRBJ2-2; the match to TRBD1 covers 10 bases. J lost 6 bases, V lost 3 bases, and 4 bases had no gene match. The germline CDR1 and CDR2 sequences are MDHEN and SYDVKM. This CDR3 region has 15 residues. Variable domain in full (rest from reference TRBV28 and TRBJ2-2): DVKVTQSSRYLVKRTGEKVFLECVQDMDHENMFWYRQDPGLGLRLIYFSYDVKMKEKGDIPEGYSVSREKKERFSLILESASTNQTSMYLCASSLDRGKAGELFFGEGSRLTVL.